Each of the 30 T cell receptor beta chains below was sequenced from the same sample in a study of OX40 agonist ivuxolimab in advanced cancers. Libraries were prepared by immunoSEQ multiplex PCR; TCRdb keeps only in-frame clonotypes and omits some of them. The sample records 20,000 to 30,000 clones, 85% being singletons. Specimen: CD4+ or CD8+ T cells sorted from blood, collected in a trial of the OX40 agonist ivuxolimab. These receptors came from an adult with an advanced solid tumor such as melanoma, head and neck, liver or kidney cancer.

The V and J genes are TRBV7-8 and TRBJ1-3; D call uncertain. With 2 bases removed from V and 1 base from J, the gap between germline ends came to 9 bases. The CDR3 consists of 15 residues. The V gene's germline CDR1 is SGHVS and CDR2 FQNEAQ. The CDR3 coding sequence is TGTGCCAGCAGCTTATCGCGGCCTTCTGGAAACACCATATATTTT. Translating gives CASSLSRPSGNTIYF.

This chain links TRBV19 with TRBJ2-6, with D tentatively TRBD2 (5 bases). The CDR3 runs 15 residues. Germline assignment: CDR1 LNHDA and CDR2 SQIVND (reference sequence). With 9 bases removed from V and 0 bases from J, the gap between germline ends came to 12 bases. For the CDR3, the DNA is TGTGCCAGCGACCGAGGGCCCTCTGGGGCCAACGTCCTGACTTTC. It specifies CASDRGPSGANVLTF.

The V call is TRBV7-3, the J call TRBJ2-3, with D maybe TRBD2 (5 bases). The germline V gene has CDR1 SGHTA and CDR2 FQGTGA. The CDR3 covers 15 residues. Between the trimmed V and J ends, which lost 2 bases and 4 bases, there was a span of 13 bases. CDR3 nucleotide sequence: TGTGCCAGCAGCTTATCTCCAAGCGGAGCAGATACGCAGTATTTT. Translated, it gives CASSLSPSGADTQYF.

V is TRBV5-6 and J is TRBJ2-4; 9 nucleotides align to TRBD2. Losses at the gene ends were 0 bases for V and 0 bases for J; bases not matched to a gene: 4. CDR1 is SGHDT, CDR2 YYEEEE, per germline. The CDR3 extends over 17 amino acids. CDR3 amino acids: CASSLVSGSRAKNIQYF. In DNA, the CDR3 is TGTGCCAGCAGCTTGGTTAGCGGGAGTAGAGCCAAAAACATTCAGTACTTC.

The table lists this clone with a count of one. CDR3 DNA sequence: TGTGCCAGCAGCAAAGGGAGACAGCCTAACAATGAGCAGTTCTTC. Translated: CASSKGRQPNNEQFF. The chain combines TRBV21-1 with TRBJ2-1; TRBD1, as called in the table, went unchecked against the DNA. TRBV21-1 is labeled a pseudogene. The CDR3 has 15 amino acids.

Notes on this clone: Only one base separates this from a far larger clonotype, so it likely reflects a read error. At the DNA level, this CDR3 is encoded by other sequences in the same sample as well. The rearrangement uses TRBV10-3 and TRBJ1-1; D is possibly TRBD1 (5 bases). The germline gives CDR1 ENHRY, CDR2 SYGVKD. CDR3 length: 14 residues. Trimming removed 10 bases from V and 1 base from J, with 16 bases in between. The CDR3 sequence: CASRDATENTEAFF. CDR3 coding DNA: TGTGCCAGCCGGGATGCGACAGAGAACACTGAAGCTTTCTTT.

This chain connects TRBV19 to TRBJ1-2; D uncertain. The V gene lost 0 bases and the J gene lost 3 bases, with 11 bases spanning the gap. Looked up from germline, CDR1 is LNHDA and CDR2 is SQIVND (reference sequence). The CDR3 contains 15 residues. CDR3 nucleotide sequence: TGTGCCAGTAGTATAGATATGGGCCGTGACTATGGCTACACCTTC. It codes for CASSIDMGRDYGYTF.

The CDR3, as DNA: TGTGCCAGCAGGGATTTTGACGCGAACACCGGGGAGCTGTTTTTT. Its protein product is CASRDFDANTGELFF. V is TRBV9 and J is TRBJ2-2; D remains ambiguous. The CDR3 totals 15 residues. Germline-derived CDR1 and CDR2 are SGDLS and YYNGEE. Trimming removed 5 bases from V and 0 bases from J, with 11 bases in between.

J is TRBJ2-7 and V is TRBV5-6; 10 positions agree with TRBD1. This CDR3 is 15 amino acids long. CDR1 is SGHDT, CDR2 YYEEEE, per germline. V shed 4 bases, J shed 5 bases, and the junction held 9 bases outside the gene matches. This chain's CDR3 is CASSNGTGVLHEQYF. CDR3 DNA: TGTGCCAGCAGCAACGGGACAGGGGTTTTGCACGAGCAGTACTTC.

This rearrangement joins TRBV9 to TRBJ2-1; D gene ambiguous. The CDR3 contains 15 residues. CDR1 is SGDLS, CDR2 YYNGEE, per germline. Trimming left V 0 bases short and J 1 base short, with 8 bases between. The CDR3 region is CASSVEKFSYNEQFF. DNA for the CDR3: TGTGCCAGCAGCGTAGAGAAGTTTTCCTACAATGAGCAGTTCTTC.

The chain couples TRBV19 to TRBJ2-7; D perhaps matches TRBD2 (5 bases). This CDR3 region has 14 residues. Germline V lookup: CDR1 LNHDA, CDR2 SQIVND (reference sequence). V dropped 2 bases and J dropped 2 bases, with 10 bases sitting between them. CDR3 DNA sequence: TGTGCCAGTAGTATATATGGAGGTGCCTACGAGCAGTACTTC. Translated: CASSIYGGAYEQYF.

The chain is built from TRBV11-2 and TRBJ2-7; 7 bases align to TRBD2. Germline-derived CDR1 and CDR2 are SGHAT and FQNNGV. This CDR3 is 13 amino acids long. Losses at the gene ends were 5 bases for V and 3 bases for J; bases not matched to a gene: 4. The CDR3 bases are TGTGCCAGCAGCCCCGGGACTATCTACGAGCAGTACTTC. Translated, it gives CASSPGTIYEQYF.

On this clone itself: An end of the junction differs from the germline gene, which may be a read error. The rearrangement joins TRBV5-1 to TRBJ2-5; no clear D gene. Germline values: CDR1 SGHRS, CDR2 YFSETQ. The CDR3 runs to 16 residues. The chain's CDR3 is CASRLAQGWDGETQHF. The CDR3 nucleotides read TGCGCCAGCCGCTTGGCCCAAGGGTGGGATGGCGAGACCCAGCACTTC.

V usage is TRBV28 and J usage is TRBJ2-1, with D perhaps being TRBD1 or TRBD2 (5 bases each). From germline, CDR1 is MDHEN and CDR2 SYDVKM. The CDR3 consists of 17 residues. Trimming stripped 6 bases from V and 8 bases from J, with 26 bases between. CDR3 nucleotides: TGTGCCAGCAGCGTAACACCAATCGGGGCACGAGGGCATGAGCAGTTCTTC. It specifies CASSVTPIGARGHEQFF.

This rearrangement joins TRBV18 to TRBJ1-1; no reliable D call. The CDR3 loop spans 16 amino acids. The V and J ends lost 0 bases and 0 bases respectively, with 11 bases between them. Germline V CDR1 and CDR2: KGHSH, LQKENI. The CDR3 is CASSPPLTGLNTEAFF. CDR3 in DNA: TGTGCCAGCTCACCACCGTTGACTGGATTGAACACTGAAGCTTTCTTT.

The chain is built from TRBV9 and TRBJ2-4; D gene unclear. Per the germline V gene, CDR1 is SGDLS and CDR2 is YYNGEE. The CDR3 runs to 14 residues. The V end was cut by 0 bases, the J end by 1 base, with 5 bases between. CDR3 loop: CASSVGSAKNIQYF. The CDR3 DNA reads TGTGCCAGCAGCGTAGGTTCGGCCAAAAACATTCAGTACTTC.

J is TRBJ1-1 and V is TRBV6-6, with D maybe TRBD1 (6 bases). Germline CDR1 is MNHNY and CDR2 is SVGAGI (reference sequence). This CDR3 has 15 amino acids. V dropped 0 bases and J dropped 9 bases, with 17 bases sitting between them. The CDR3 region is CASSYSFGTSRQAFF. DNA of the CDR3: TGTGCCAGCAGTTACTCGTTCGGGACATCTAGACAAGCTTTCTTT.

V gene TRBV2 combines with J gene TRBJ1-6, with D possibly matching TRBD1 (5 bases). Germline V gives CDR1 SNHLY, CDR2 FYNNEI. The germline V and J ends were trimmed by 2 bases and 7 bases, with 12 bases remaining between them. CDR3 size: 15 residues. The CDR3 loop reads CASSERQGYNSPLHF. The CDR3 nucleotides are TGTGCCAGCAGTGAAAGGCAGGGCTACAATTCACCCCTCCACTTT.

The chain uses TRBV6-5 and TRBJ2-3, with a weak D call TRBD1 (6 bases). Looked up from germline, CDR1 is MNHEY and CDR2 is SVGAGI. V gave up 4 bases and J gave up 3 bases, with 14 bases separating them. The CDR3 covers 15 residues. The CDR3 region is CASSLTSGATDTQYF. CDR3 DNA sequence: TGTGCCAGCAGTTTAACTTCAGGGGCTACAGATACGCAGTATTTT.

This chain uses TRBV6-6 with TRBJ1-1; D gene ambiguous. The CDR3 loop spans 15 amino acids. V was clipped by 0 bases and J by 0 bases, with 8 bases between them. Germline V gives CDR1 MNHNY, CDR2 SVGAGI (reference sequence). CDR3 sequence reads: CASSYSDLLNTEAFF. The CDR3 coding sequence is TGTGCCAGCAGTTACTCTGACCTCTTGAACACTGAAGCTTTCTTT.

The rearrangement joins TRBV19 to TRBJ2-3; D perhaps matches TRBD1 (7 bases). The CDR3 length is 17 residues. The V gene's germline CDR1 is LNHDA and CDR2 SQIVND (reference sequence). The ends were cut back, 5 bases at V and 2 bases at J, with 20 bases in the middle. The chain's CDR3 is CASSGDPGGLNTDTQYF. The CDR3 nucleotides are TGTGCCAGTAGTGGGGATCCAGGGGGGCTCAACACAGATACGCAGTATTTT. The full variable domain, rest sourced from reference TRBV19 and TRBJ2-3, is DGGITQSPKYLFRKEGQNVTLSCEQNLNHDAMYWYRQDPGQGLRLIYYSQIVNDFQKGDIAEGYSVSREKKESFPLTVTSAQKNPTAFYLCASSGDPGGLNTDTQYFGPGTRLTVL.

The chain carries TRBV9 and TRBJ2-1, with D possibly matching TRBD2 (5 bases). V was shortened by 0 bases and J by 2 bases, with 12 bases between the two germline ends. There are 16 residues in the CDR3. The V gene's germline CDR1 is SGDLS and CDR2 YYNGEE. Here the CDR3 reads CASSVGGEPTYNEQFF. The CDR3 DNA sequence: TGTGCCAGCAGCGTAGGTGGGGAGCCGACCTACAATGAGCAGTTCTTC.

The chain carries TRBV6-1 and TRBJ2-1; D uncertain. The CDR3 runs to 14 residues. The germline V gene encodes CDR1 MNHNS and CDR2 SASEGT. Between the trimmed V and J ends, which lost 4 bases and 6 bases, there was a span of 13 bases. CDR3 DNA sequence: TGTGCCAGCAGTGCCCTTCGGACGTTCAATGAGCAGTTCTTC. Protein: CASSALRTFNEQFF.

V usage is TRBV27 and J usage is TRBJ1-2; D remains ambiguous. Deletions cut 0 bases from V and 4 bases from J, with 9 bases between. This CDR3 has 14 residues. Looked up from germline, CDR1 is MNHEY and CDR2 is SMNVEV (reference sequence). CDR3 in amino acids: CASSLSRQFYGYTF. CDR3 in DNA: TGTGCCAGCAGTTTATCTCGGCAGTTCTATGGCTACACCTTC.

This clone is classed as medium-sized. The chain couples TRBV13 to TRBJ1-1, with D unresolved. V was cut by 7 bases and J by 1 base, with 4 bases left in between. This CDR3 is built from 11 residues. Germline V gives CDR1 PRHDT, CDR2 FYEKMQ (reference sequence). The CDR3 bases are TGTGCCAGCACCAAGAACACTGAAGCTTTCTTT. Translation: CASTKNTEAFF.

This chain joins TRBV7-9 and TRBJ2-7; the D is unclear. V was cut by 7 bases and J by 6 bases, with 22 bases left in between. The germline V gene has CDR1 SEHNR and CDR2 FQNEAQ (reference sequence). The CDR3 totals 15 residues. The CDR3 DNA sequence: TGTGCCAGCACTCCGCGAGACTTGGTTTTCGGCGAGCAGTACTTC. It translates to CASTPRDLVFGEQYF.

V gene TRBV7-9 combines with J gene TRBJ2-1, with D uncertain. Trimming left V 2 bases short and J 13 bases short, with 18 bases between. The CDR3 length is 14 residues. CDR1 and CDR2 (germline): SEHNR, FQNEAQ (reference sequence). Written as DNA, the CDR3 is TGTGCCAGCAGCTTATCCCTCGGAGCTCTCCCTCAGTTCTTC. Translating it yields CASSLSLGALPQFF.

The chain is built from TRBV5-4 and TRBJ2-3; 10 bases map to TRBD2. V trimming: 5 bases; J trimming: 4 bases; junction bases outside the gene matches: 10. The length of the CDR3 is 16 residues. From germline, CDR1 is SGHNT and CDR2 YYREEE (reference sequence). CDR3: CASSFGPLAGSDTQYF. CDR3 nucleotides: TGTGCCAGCAGTTTCGGGCCACTAGCGGGATCAGATACGCAGTATTTT.

The chain carries TRBV7-9 and TRBJ1-5; 8 bases map to TRBD1. This CDR3 has 14 amino acids. Germline assignment: CDR1 SEHNR and CDR2 FQNEAQ (reference sequence). The V and J ends lost 4 bases and 4 bases, in that order; junction bases with no gene match: 3. CDR3 loop: CASSSGTGNQPQHF. The CDR3 nucleotides are TGTGCCAGCAGCTCCGGGACAGGTAATCAGCCCCAGCATTTT.

This rearrangement joins TRBV4-2 to TRBJ1-1; the D is unclear. The CDR3 loop spans 12 amino acids. Germline CDR1 is LGHNA and CDR2 is YNFKEQ. V shed 4 bases and J shed 7 bases, with 10 bases lying between them. In nucleotides, the CDR3 is TGTGCCAGCAGCCGACACGGGAGTGAAGCTTTCTTT. Its protein is CASSRHGSEAFF.